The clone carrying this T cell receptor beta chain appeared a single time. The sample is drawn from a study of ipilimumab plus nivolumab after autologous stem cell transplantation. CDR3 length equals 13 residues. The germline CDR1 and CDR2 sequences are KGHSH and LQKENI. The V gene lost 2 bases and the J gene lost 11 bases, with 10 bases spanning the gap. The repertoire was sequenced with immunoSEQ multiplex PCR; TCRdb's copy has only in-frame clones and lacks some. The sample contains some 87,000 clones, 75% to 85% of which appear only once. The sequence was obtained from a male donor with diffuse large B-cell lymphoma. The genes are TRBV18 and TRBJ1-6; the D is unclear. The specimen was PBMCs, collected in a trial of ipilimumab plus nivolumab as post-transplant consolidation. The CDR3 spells CASSPIGEPPLHF. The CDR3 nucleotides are TGTGCCAGCTCACCAATTGGGGAACCACCCCTCCACTTT.